The 18 T cell receptor beta chains listed next were all sequenced from one sample in a study of blood T cell repertoires in COVID-19 (TCRdb year 2020). Libraries were constructed by the immunoSEQ multiplex PCR assay. TCRdb mirrors the immuneACCESS table, restricted to in-frame sequences. Some clones are absent from its copies; in checked studies, under half trace to an unresolved V gene, and the reason for the others is unknown. Within this sample are about 200,000 clones, with under 90% of them counted one time only. Clones ranked in the top ten supply roughly 4% of the sample. The sequenced material came from PBMCs or T cells enriched from blood (not recorded which). All receptors derive from a woman aged 25 to 39 with acute COVID-19.

J is TRBJ2-7 and V is TRBV27; D possibly corresponds to TRBD1 (5 bases). Per germline, CDR1 MNHEY and CDR2 SMNVEV (reference sequence). The V and J ends lost 7 bases and 5 bases respectively, with 12 bases between them. The CDR3 extends over 12 amino acids. CDR3 coding DNA: TGTGCCAGCAAAAGGACACCCAACGAGCAGTACTTC. Protein: CASKRTPNEQYF.

The J gene is TRBJ2-2, the V gene TRBV11-3; a weak D match, TRBD2 (6 bases). Germline CDR1 and CDR2: SGHNT and YENEEA. Trimming removed 6 bases from V and 4 bases from J, with 12 bases in between. This CDR3 region has 14 residues. As DNA, the CDR3 is TGTGCCAGCAGTTCGGAGGGGACCACCGGGGAGCTGTTTTTT. Residues: CASSSEGTTGELFF.

The chain joins TRBV30 to TRBJ1-6; D is unresolved. Germline CDR1 GTSNPN, CDR2 SVGIG (reference sequence). V was pared by 5 bases and J by 7 bases, with 12 bases between. This CDR3 comprises 13 residues. The CDR3 nucleotides are TGTGCCTGGTCGGGAGGGAAAAATTCACCCCTCCACTTT. Its protein product is CAWSGGKNSPLHF.

The J gene is TRBJ1-6, the V gene TRBV4-1; unclear D gene. The V gene lost 2 bases and the J gene lost 13 bases, with 15 bases spanning the gap. This CDR3 spans 14 amino acids. In germline, CDR1 is MGHRA, CDR2 YSYEKL. CDR3 residues: CASSQLGSEGPLHF. The CDR3 nucleotides read TGCGCCAGCAGCCAATTGGGGTCCGAGGGTCCCCTCCACTTT.

The chain recombines TRBV27 with TRBJ2-7, with TRBD1 as a possible D gene (5 bases). Looked up from germline, CDR1 is MNHEY and CDR2 is SMNVEV (reference sequence). The CDR3 runs 14 residues. The ends were cut back, 4 bases at V and 3 bases at J, with 13 bases in the middle. CDR3 amino acids: CASSWGTGYYEQYF. Here the CDR3 DNA reads TGTGCCAGCAGTTGGGGAACAGGTTACTACGAGCAGTACTTC.

The J gene is TRBJ2-5, the V gene TRBV18; possibly TRBD1 for D (6 bases). This CDR3 has 16 amino acids. Germline assignment: CDR1 KGHSH and CDR2 LQKENI. Trimming left V 5 bases short and J 4 bases short, with 20 bases between. DNA of the CDR3: TGTGCCAGCTCAGCGACTGGGACATCCCCTTTAGAGACCCAGTACTTC. Translating it yields CASSATGTSPLETQYF.

This chain connects TRBV2 to TRBJ1-5, with 7 bases that match TRBD1. Trimming at V came to 4 bases and at J to 8 bases, leaving 17 bases not matched to a gene. The CDR3 loop spans 17 amino acids. Looked up from germline, CDR1 is SNHLY and CDR2 is FYNNEI. DNA of the CDR3: TGTGCCAGCAGTGCTAACGGTCAAACTTCTCAGGGGGAGCCCCAGCATTTT. Protein product: CASSANGQTSQGEPQHF.

This clone was recorded once. The genes are TRBV6-2 or TRBV6-3 and TRBJ2-7, with TRBD1 matching 10 bases. Germline CDR1 MNHEY, CDR2 SVGEGT. This CDR3 comprises 14 residues. With V trimmed by 6 bases and J by 4 bases, 6 bases remained unmatched. Written as DNA, the CDR3 is TGTGCCAGCAGCCCCGGGACAGGGGTATACGAGCAGTACTTC. This encodes CASSPGTGVYEQYF.

The chain carries TRBV30 and TRBJ1-1, with D hard to call. This CDR3 region has 13 residues. Trimming removed 4 bases at V and 0 bases at J, with 9 bases between. Germline lookup yields CDR1 GTSNPN and CDR2 SVGIG (reference sequence). The CDR3 coding sequence is TGTGCCTGGACTATCAATATGAACACTGAAGCTTTCTTT. It translates to CAWTINMNTEAFF.

This chain joins TRBV28 and TRBJ2-4, with 8 bases matching TRBD2. V was clipped by 7 bases and J by 1 base; unmatched bases: 9. Looked up from germline, CDR1 is MDHEN and CDR2 is SYDVKM. The CDR3 sequence is 16 residues long. Here the CDR3 reads CASTAGGAKAKNIQYF. As DNA, the CDR3 is TGTGCCAGCACAGCCGGGGGGGCTAAGGCCAAAAACATTCAGTACTTC.

This clone was recorded once. The rearrangement joins TRBV19 to TRBJ2-2, with a tentative D call TRBD2 (6 bases). The CDR3 sequence is 15 residues long. CDR1 and CDR2 (germline): LNHDA, SQIVND (reference sequence). The V end was cut by 4 bases, the J end by 3 bases, with 12 bases between. The CDR3 coding sequence is TGTGCCAGTAGTAGGGGGGAACGGGACACCGGGGAGCTGTTTTTT. Translation gives CASSRGERDTGELFF.

This sequence joins TRBV14 and TRBJ2-1, with 11 bases that match TRBD2. Germline CDR1 SGHDN, CDR2 FVKESK. The CDR3 totals 16 residues. Losses at the gene ends were 1 base for V and 9 bases for J; bases not matched to a gene: 8. Written as DNA, the CDR3 is TGTGCCAGCAGCCAAGCGGCTCGACTAGCGGGGAGTGAGCAGTTCTTC. This translates into CASSQAARLAGSEQFF. Drawing the rest from reference TRBV14 and TRBJ2-1, the complete variable domain is EAGVTQFPSHSVIEKGQTVTLRCDPISGHDNLYWYRRVMGKEIKFLLHFVKESKQDESGMPNNRFLAERTGGTYSTLKVQPAELEDSGVYFCASSQAARLAGSEQFFGPGTRLTVL.

A few counts support this clone. The chain is built from TRBV15 and TRBJ2-7; TRBD2 might be the D (6 bases). CDR1 and CDR2 from the germline V gene are LNHNV and YYDKDF (reference sequence). The length of the CDR3 is 14 residues. The V and J ends lost 0 bases and 2 bases respectively, with 8 bases between them. The CDR3: CATSREASAYEQYF. CDR3 DNA: TGTGCCACCAGCAGAGAGGCTAGCGCCTACGAGCAGTACTTC. The full variable domain, rest sourced from reference TRBV15 and TRBJ2-7, is DAMVIQNPRYQVTQFGKPVTLSCSQTLNHNVMYWYQQKSSQAPKLLFHYYDKDFNNEADTPDNFQSRRPNTSFCFLDIRSPGLGDTAMYLCATSREASAYEQYFGPGTRLTVT.

The chain is built from TRBV13 and TRBJ1-5; weak D call: TRBD1 (5 bases). With 1 base removed from V and 2 bases from J, the gap between germline ends came to 15 bases. This CDR3 spans 17 amino acids. Germline lookup yields CDR1 PRHDT and CDR2 FYEKMQ (reference sequence). The DNA for the CDR3 is TGTGCCAGCAGCTTAGCGGACAAAACGCACGGCAATCAGCCCCAGCATTTT. Residues: CASSLADKTHGNQPQHF. Together with reference TRBV13 and TRBJ1-5, the CDR3 gives the full variable domain: AAGVIQSPRHLIKEKRETATLKCYPIPRHDTVYWYQQGPGQDPQFLISFYEKMQSDKGSIPDRFSAQQFSDYHSELNMSSLELGDSALYFCASSLADKTHGNQPQHFGDGTRLSIL.

The V and J genes are TRBV30 and TRBJ2-3, with a tentative D call TRBD2 (7 bases). The CDR3 sequence is 14 residues long. CDR1 is GTSNPN, CDR2 SVGIG, per germline (reference sequence). V was shortened by 0 bases and J by 4 bases, with 11 bases between the two germline ends. In DNA, the CDR3 is TGTGCCTGGAGTGTTGAGGGGGGGCCAGATACGCAGTATTTT. It encodes CAWSVEGGPDTQYF.

The V gene is TRBV27, the J gene TRBJ1-2; 11 positions agree with TRBD1. The CDR3 runs to 15 residues. In germline, CDR1 is MNHEY, CDR2 SMNVEV (reference sequence). V lost 5 bases, J lost 5 bases, and 7 bases stayed unmatched. DNA for the CDR3: TGTGCCAGCAGTACTGGACAGGGGGCAAGGTATGGCTACACCTTC. It specifies CASSTGQGARYGYTF.

The chain recombines TRBV11-3 with TRBJ1-1; TRBD1 might be the D (5 bases). V gave up 5 bases and J gave up 8 bases, with 15 bases separating them. The CDR3 contains 13 residues. Looked up from germline, CDR1 is SGHNT and CDR2 is YENEEA. The CDR3 DNA sequence: TGTGCCAGCAGCCCGAGGGGCCGGGGGGAAGCTTTCTTT. Its protein is CASSPRGRGEAFF.

The V and J genes are TRBV14 and TRBJ2-7, with D perhaps TRBD1 (5 bases). Trimming stripped 1 base from V and 5 bases from J, with 15 bases between. Germline CDR1 SGHDN, CDR2 FVKESK. The length of the CDR3 is 15 residues. The chain's CDR3 is CASSQGSGLIDEQYF. The DNA of the CDR3 is TGTGCCAGCAGCCAAGGATCAGGGTTGATCGACGAGCAGTACTTC.